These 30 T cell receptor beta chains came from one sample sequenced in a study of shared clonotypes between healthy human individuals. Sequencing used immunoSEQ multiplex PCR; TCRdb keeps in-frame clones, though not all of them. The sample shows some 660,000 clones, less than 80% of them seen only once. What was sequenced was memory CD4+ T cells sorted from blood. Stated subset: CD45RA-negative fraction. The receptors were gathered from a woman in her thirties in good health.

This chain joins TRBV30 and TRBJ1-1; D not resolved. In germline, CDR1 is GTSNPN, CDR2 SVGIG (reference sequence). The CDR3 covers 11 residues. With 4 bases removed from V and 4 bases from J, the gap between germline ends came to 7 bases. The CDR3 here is CAWISVTEAFF. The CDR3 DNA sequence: TGTGCCTGGATTTCAGTCACTGAAGCTTTCTTT.

The CDR3 sequence is CASSLAVGGYGYTF. CDR3 nucleotides: TGCGCCAGCAGCTTGGCTGTCGGGGGCTATGGCTACACCTTC. The chain employs TRBV5-1 and TRBJ1-2, with TRBD1 as a possible D gene (5 bases). Germline V CDR1 and CDR2: SGHRS, YFSETQ. The CDR3 loop spans 14 amino acids. With 0 bases removed from V and 4 bases from J, the gap between germline ends came to 10 bases.

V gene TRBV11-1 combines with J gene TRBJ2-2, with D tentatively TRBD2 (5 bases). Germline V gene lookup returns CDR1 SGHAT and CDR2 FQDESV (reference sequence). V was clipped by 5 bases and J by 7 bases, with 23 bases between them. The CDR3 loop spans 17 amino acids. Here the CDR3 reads CASSLYVRRGFGGELFF. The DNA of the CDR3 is TGTGCCAGCAGCCTATATGTTAGACGAGGGTTTGGCGGGGAGCTGTTTTTT.

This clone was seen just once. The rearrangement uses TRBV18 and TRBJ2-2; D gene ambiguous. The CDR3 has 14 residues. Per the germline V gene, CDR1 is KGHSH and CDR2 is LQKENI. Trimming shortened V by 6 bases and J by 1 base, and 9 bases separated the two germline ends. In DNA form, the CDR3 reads TGTGCCAGCTCCTCTCTCAAGAACACCGGGGAGCTGTTTTTT. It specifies CASSSLKNTGELFF.

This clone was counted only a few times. The CDR3 coding sequence is TGTGCCAGCAGCCCCTACTATAACAATGAGCAGTTCTTC. Protein product: CASSPYYNNEQFF. The chain uses TRBV7-2 and TRBJ2-1; no reliable D call. CDR3 size: 13 residues. The V end was cut by 5 bases, the J end by 5 bases, with 10 bases between. CDR1 SGHTA and CDR2 FQGNSA come from the germline V gene.

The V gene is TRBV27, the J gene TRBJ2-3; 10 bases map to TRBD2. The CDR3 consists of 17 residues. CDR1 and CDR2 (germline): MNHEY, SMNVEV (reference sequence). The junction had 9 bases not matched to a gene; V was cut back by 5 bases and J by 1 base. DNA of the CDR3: TGTGCCAGCAGTGAGAGGGCTAGCGGGAGAGGCACAGATACGCAGTATTTT. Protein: CASSERASGRGTDTQYF.

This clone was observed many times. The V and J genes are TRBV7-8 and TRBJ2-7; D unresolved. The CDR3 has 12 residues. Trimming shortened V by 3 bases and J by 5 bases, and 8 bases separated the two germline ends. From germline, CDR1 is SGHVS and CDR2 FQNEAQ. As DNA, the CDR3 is TGTGCCAGCAGCTTTGCTAGGAACGAGCAGTACTTC. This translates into CASSFARNEQYF.

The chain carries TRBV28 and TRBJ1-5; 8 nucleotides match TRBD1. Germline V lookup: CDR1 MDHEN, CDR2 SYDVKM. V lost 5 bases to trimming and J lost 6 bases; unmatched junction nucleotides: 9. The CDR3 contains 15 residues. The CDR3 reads CASSPEGQVGQPQHF. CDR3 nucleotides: TGTGCCAGCAGTCCAGAGGGACAGGTGGGTCAGCCCCAGCATTTT.

The CDR3 region has the DNA TGTGCCAGCAGCTCACAGGGGGCGGGTCAGCCCCAGCATTTT. It codes for CASSSQGAGQPQHF. V is TRBV6-1 and J is TRBJ1-5; 9 positions match TRBD1. Germline V CDR1 and CDR2: MNHNS, SASEGT. V shed 6 bases, J shed 6 bases, and the junction held 6 bases outside the gene matches. The CDR3 spans 14 residues.

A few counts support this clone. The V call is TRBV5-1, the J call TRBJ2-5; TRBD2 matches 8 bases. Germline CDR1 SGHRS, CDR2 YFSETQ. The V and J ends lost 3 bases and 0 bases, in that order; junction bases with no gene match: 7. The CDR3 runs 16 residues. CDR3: CASSSTSGTYQETQYF. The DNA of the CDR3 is TGCGCCAGCAGCTCCACTAGCGGAACCTACCAAGAGACCCAGTACTTC.

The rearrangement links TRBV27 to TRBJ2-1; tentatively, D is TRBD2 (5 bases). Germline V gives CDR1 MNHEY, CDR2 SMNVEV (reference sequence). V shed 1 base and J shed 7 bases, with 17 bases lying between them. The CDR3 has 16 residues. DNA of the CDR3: TGTGCCAGCAGTTTATGGAACGGGAACCGGGGTAATGAGCAGTTCTTC. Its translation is CASSLWNGNRGNEQFF.

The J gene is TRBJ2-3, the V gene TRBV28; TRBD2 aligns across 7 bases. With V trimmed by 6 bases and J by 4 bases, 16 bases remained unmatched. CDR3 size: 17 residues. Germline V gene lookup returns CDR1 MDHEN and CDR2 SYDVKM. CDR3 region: CASSPLDSAGVADTQYF. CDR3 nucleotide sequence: TGTGCCAGCAGCCCCCTCGACTCGGCGGGAGTCGCAGATACGCAGTATTTT.

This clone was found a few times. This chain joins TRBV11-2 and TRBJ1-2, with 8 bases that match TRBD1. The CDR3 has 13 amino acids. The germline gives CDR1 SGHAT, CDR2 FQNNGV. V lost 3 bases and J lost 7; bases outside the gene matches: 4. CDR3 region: CASSLTGEAGYTF. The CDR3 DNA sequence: TGTGCCAGCAGCTTGACAGGGGAGGCTGGCTACACCTTC.

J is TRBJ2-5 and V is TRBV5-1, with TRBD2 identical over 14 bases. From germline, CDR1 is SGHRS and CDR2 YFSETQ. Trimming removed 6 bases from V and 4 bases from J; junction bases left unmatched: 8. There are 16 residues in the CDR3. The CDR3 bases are TGCGCCAGCACCCATGGGACTAGCGGGAGTTTAGAGACCCAGTACTTC. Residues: CASTHGTSGSLETQYF.

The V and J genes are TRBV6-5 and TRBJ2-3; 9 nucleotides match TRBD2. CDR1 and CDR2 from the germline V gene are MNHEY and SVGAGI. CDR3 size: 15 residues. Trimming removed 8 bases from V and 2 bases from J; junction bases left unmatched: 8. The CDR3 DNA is TGTGCCAGCCAAAGGACTAGCGTATTCACAGATACGCAGTATTTT. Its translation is CASQRTSVFTDTQYF.

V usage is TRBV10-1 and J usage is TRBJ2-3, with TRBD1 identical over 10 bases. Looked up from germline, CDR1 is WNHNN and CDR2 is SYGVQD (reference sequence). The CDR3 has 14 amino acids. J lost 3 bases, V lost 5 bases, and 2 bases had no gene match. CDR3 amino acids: CASSRDRGTDTQYF. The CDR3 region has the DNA TGCGCCAGCAGTCGGGACAGGGGTACAGATACGCAGTATTTT.

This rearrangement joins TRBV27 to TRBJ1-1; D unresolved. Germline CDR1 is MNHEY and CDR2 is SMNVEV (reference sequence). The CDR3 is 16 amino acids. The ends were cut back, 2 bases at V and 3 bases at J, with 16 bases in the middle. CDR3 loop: CASSLNSAAGDTEAFF. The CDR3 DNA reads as TGTGCCAGCAGTTTAAATTCGGCAGCGGGTGACACTGAAGCTTTCTTT.

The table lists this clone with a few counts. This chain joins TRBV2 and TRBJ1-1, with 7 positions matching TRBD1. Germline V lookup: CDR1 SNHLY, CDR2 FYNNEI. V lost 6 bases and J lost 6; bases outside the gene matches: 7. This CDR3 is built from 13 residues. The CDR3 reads CASREQGRAEAFF. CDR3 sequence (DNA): TGTGCCAGCAGGGAACAGGGGCGAGCTGAAGCTTTCTTT.

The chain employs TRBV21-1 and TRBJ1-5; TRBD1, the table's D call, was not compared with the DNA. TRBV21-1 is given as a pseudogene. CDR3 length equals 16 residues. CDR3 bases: TGTGCCAGCAGCAATTCGGACAGGGGGGAAAATCAGCCCCAGCATTTT. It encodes CASSNSDRGENQPQHF.

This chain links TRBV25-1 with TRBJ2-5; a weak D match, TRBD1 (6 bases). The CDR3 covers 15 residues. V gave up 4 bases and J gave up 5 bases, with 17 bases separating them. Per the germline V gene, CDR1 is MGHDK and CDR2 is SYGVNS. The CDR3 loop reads CASSVDIGGRETQYF. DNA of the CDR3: TGTGCCAGCAGTGTCGACATTGGGGGCCGGGAGACCCAGTACTTC.

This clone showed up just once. In nucleotides, the CDR3 is TGCAGCGTTGAAGCATTTCGGGGAGGTGGCTACACCTTC. Amino acid sequence: CSVEAFRGGGYTF. The chain employs TRBV29-1 and TRBJ1-2; D uncertain. Germline CDR1 reads SQVTM; CDR2 reads ANQGSEA. The CDR3 runs 13 residues. The V end lost 1 base, the J end lost 7 bases, and 13 bases lay between the germline ends.

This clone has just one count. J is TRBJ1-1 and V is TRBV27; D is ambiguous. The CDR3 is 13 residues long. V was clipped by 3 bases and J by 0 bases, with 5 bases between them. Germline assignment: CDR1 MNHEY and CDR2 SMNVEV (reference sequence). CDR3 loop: CASSFVMNTEAFF. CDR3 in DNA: TGTGCCAGCAGTTTCGTGATGAACACTGAAGCTTTCTTT.

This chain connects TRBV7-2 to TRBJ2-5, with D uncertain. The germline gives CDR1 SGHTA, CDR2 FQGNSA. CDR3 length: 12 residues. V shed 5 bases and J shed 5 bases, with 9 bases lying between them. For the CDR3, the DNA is TGTGCCAGCAGCCCCACACGGGAGACCCAGTACTTC. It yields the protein CASSPTRETQYF.

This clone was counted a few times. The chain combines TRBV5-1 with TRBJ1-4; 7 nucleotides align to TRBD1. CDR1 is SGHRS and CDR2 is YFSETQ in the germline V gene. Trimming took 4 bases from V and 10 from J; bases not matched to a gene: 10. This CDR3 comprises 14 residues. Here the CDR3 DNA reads TGCGCCAGCAGCCTCGGGACAGATACTGGAAAACTGTTTTTT. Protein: CASSLGTDTGKLFF.

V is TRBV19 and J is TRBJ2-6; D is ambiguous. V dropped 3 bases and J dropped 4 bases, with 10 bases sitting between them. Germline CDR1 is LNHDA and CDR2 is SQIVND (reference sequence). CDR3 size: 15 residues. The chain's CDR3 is CASSIVGEGANVLTF. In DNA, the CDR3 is TGTGCCAGTAGTATTGTGGGCGAAGGGGCCAACGTCCTGACTTTC.

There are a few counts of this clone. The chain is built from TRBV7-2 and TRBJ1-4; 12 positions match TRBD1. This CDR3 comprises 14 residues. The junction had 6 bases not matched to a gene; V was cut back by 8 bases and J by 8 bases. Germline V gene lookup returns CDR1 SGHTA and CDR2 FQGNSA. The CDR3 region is CASQGQGAREKLFF. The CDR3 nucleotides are TGTGCCAGCCAGGGACAGGGGGCTAGAGAAAAACTGTTTTTT.

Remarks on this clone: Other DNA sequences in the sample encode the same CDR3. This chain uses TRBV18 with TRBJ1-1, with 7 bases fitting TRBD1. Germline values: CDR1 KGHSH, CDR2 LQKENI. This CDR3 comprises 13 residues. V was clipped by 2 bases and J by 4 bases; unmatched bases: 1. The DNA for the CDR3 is TGTGCCAGCTCACCATACAGGGGCACTGAAGCTTTCTTT. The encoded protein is CASSPYRGTEAFF. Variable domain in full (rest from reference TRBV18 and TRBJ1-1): NAGVMQNPRHLVRRRGQEARLRCSPMKGHSHVYWYRQLPEEGLKFMVYLQKENIIDESGMPKERFSAEFPKEGPSILRIQQVVRGDSAAYFCASSPYRGTEAFFGQGTRLTVV.

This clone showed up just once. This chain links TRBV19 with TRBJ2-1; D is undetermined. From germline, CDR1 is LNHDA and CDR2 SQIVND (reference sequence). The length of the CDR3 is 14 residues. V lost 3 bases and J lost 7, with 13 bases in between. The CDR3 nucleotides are TGTGCCAGTAGTATGGTGTCAGGTCGGAATGAGCAGTTCTTC. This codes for CASSMVSGRNEQFF.

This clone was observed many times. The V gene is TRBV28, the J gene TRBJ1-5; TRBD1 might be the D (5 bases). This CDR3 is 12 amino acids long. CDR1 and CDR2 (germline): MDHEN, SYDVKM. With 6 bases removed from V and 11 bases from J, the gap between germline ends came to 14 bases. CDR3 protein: CASSPQGFTQHF. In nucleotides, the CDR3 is TGTGCCAGCAGCCCTCAGGGATTTACCCAGCATTTT.

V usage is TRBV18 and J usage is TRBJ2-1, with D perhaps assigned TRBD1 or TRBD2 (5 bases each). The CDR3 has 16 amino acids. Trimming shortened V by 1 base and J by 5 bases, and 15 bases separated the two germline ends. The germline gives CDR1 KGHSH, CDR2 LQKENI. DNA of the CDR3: TGTGCCAGCTCACCACGGGGTGGGGGTGGCGACAATGAGCAGTTCTTC. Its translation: CASSPRGGGGDNEQFF.